These T cell receptor beta chains were read from a single sample in a study of OX40 agonist ivuxolimab in advanced cancers. Repertoires were generated with immunoSEQ multiplex PCR, while TCRdb's copy carries only in-frame clones and drops some. The sample has tens of thousands of clones, 85% seen once; the top ten hold roughly 2.7%. Source: CD4+ or CD8+ T cells sorted from blood, taken in a trial of the OX40 agonist ivuxolimab. These receptors originate from an adult with an advanced solid tumor such as melanoma, head and neck, liver or kidney cancer. Both conserved end residues are part of each CDR3. The D gene is left open where the match is weak. Not all rows give a size; the values are once, few, many and, for expanded clones, a class.

D: TRBD1; V: TRBV9; J: TRBJ2-1; size: .; DNA: TGTGCCAGCAGCGCAAGCGGGGACAGGGGGCTGAAAAATGAGCAGTTCTTC; CDR3: CASSASGDRGLKNEQFF
D: TRBD2; V: TRBV6-5; J: TRBJ2-5; size: .; DNA: TGTGCCAGCAGTTACTCCCCTAGCGGATGGGAGACCCAGTACTTC; CDR3: CASSYSPSGWETQYF
D: .; V: TRBV29-1; J: TRBJ2-3; size: .; DNA: TGCAGCGTTGAGAAGGCGGGAAGCACAGATACGCAGTATTTT; CDR3: CSVEKAGSTDTQYF
D: .; V: TRBV18; J: TRBJ2-3; size: .; DNA: TGTGCCAGCTCACCACAAGATACGCAGTATTTT; CDR3: CASSPQDTQYF
D: TRBD2; V: TRBV10-1; J: TRBJ2-3; size: few; DNA: TGCGCCAGCAGCCCCTCCTCTAGCGGGAGAAATACGCAGTATTTT; CDR3: CASSPSSSGRNTQYF
D: TRBD1; V: TRBV6-1; J: TRBJ1-5; size: .; DNA: TGTGCCAGCAGTGATTGGACAGGGAACAATCAGCCCCAGCATTTT; CDR3: CASSDWTGNNQPQHF
D: TRBD2; V: TRBV28; J: TRBJ2-5; size: .; DNA: TGTGCCAGCAGTTTGCCCTTAGCGGGCCTCCAAGAGACCCAGTACTTC; CDR3: CASSLPLAGLQETQYF
D: .; V: TRBV7-9; J: TRBJ2-2; size: .; DNA: TGTGCCAGCAGCTTAGTCGACTGGGAGTCGAACACCGGGGAGCTGTTTTTT; CDR3: CASSLVDWESNTGELFF
D: .; V: TRBV7-9; J: TRBJ1-2; size: .; DNA: TGTGCCAGCAGCCCGGGGTATGGCTACACCTTC; CDR3: CASSPGYGYTF
D: .; V: TRBV6-5; J: TRBJ2-7; size: .; DNA: TGTGCCAGCAGTTATTCGACTAGACGCGAGCAGTACTTC; CDR3: CASSYSTRREQYF
D: .; V: TRBV19; J: TRBJ2-3; size: .; DNA: TGTGCCAGTAGTATGGGGGCTAGCGGAAGAGATACGCAGTATTTT; CDR3: CASSMGASGRDTQYF
D: .; V: TRBV27; J: TRBJ2-3; size: once; DNA: TGTGCCAGCAGTTTCCGCCCCCAAAACACAGATACGCAGTATTTT; CDR3: CASSFRPQNTDTQYF
D: TRBD2; V: TRBV5-1; J: TRBJ2-5; size: .; DNA: TGCGCCAGCAGCTTGGGACTAGCGGGAGGGCAGGAGACCCAGTACTTC; CDR3: CASSLGLAGGQETQYF
D: TRBD2; V: TRBV6-4; J: TRBJ2-3; size: .; DNA: TGTGCCAGCAGTAGATTAGCGGGAGATACGCAGTATTTT; CDR3: CASSRLAGDTQYF
D: TRBD2; V: TRBV19; J: TRBJ2-1; size: .; DNA: TGTGCCAGTACCCCGCGTGGTAGGACTAGCGGTAGGAATGAGCAGTTCTTC; CDR3: CASTPRGRTSGRNEQFF
D: .; V: TRBV6-6; J: TRBJ2-7; size: .; DNA: TGTGCCAGCAGTTACGCCGGGGCTATAAACTACGAGCAGTACTTC; CDR3: CASSYAGAINYEQYF
D: TRBD1; V: TRBV2; J: TRBJ1-1; size: .; DNA: TGTGCCAGCAAGGGGACAGGGAGGAACACTGAAGCTTTCTTT; CDR3: CASKGTGRNTEAFF
D: .; V: TRBV29-1; J: TRBJ2-2; size: .; DNA: TGCAGCGTTGATAAGGCAGGGGACACCGGGGAGCTGTTTTTT; CDR3: CSVDKAGDTGELFF
D: .; V: TRBV28; J: TRBJ1-5; size: .; DNA: TGTGCCACCAGTCCCCTATCTCAGCCCCAGCATTTT; CDR3: CATSPLSQPQHF
D: .; V: TRBV20-1; J: TRBJ1-2; size: .; DNA: TGCAGTGCTAGAGCTTATGGCTACACCTTC; CDR3: CSARAYGYTF
D: TRBD1; V: TRBV5-8; J: TRBJ1-3; size: .; DNA: TGTGCCAGCAGCGTGGGGACAGGCTCTGGAAACACCATATATTTT; CDR3: CASSVGTGSGNTIYF
D: .; V: TRBV11-2; J: TRBJ1-2; size: .; DNA: TGTGCCAGCAGTCCCGGCAACTTTCTTAGGGTCCGGGAAGGCTACACCTTC; CDR3: CASSPGNFLRVREGYTF
D: .; V: TRBV4-3; J: TRBJ1-5; size: .; DNA: TGCGCCAGCAGCCAAGGGTACAATCAGCCCCAGCATTTT; CDR3: CASSQGYNQPQHF
D: TRBD1; V: TRBV5-6; J: TRBJ2-7; size: .; DNA: TGTGCCAGCAGCCAAACCGGGACAGGGAACACCTACGAGCAGTACTTC; CDR3: CASSQTGTGNTYEQYF
D: .; V: TRBV28; J: TRBJ2-4; size: few; DNA: TGTGCCAGCAGTGGGGCAGGGTCCGCCAAAAACATTCAGTACTTC; CDR3: CASSGAGSAKNIQYF
D: .; V: TRBV11-3; J: TRBJ2-7; size: .; DNA: TGTGCCAGCAGCGACACGCTAAAGGCTTACGAGCAGTACTTC; CDR3: CASSDTLKAYEQYF
D: .; V: TRBV28; J: TRBJ1-2; size: medium-sized; DNA: TGTGCCAGCACTCTCCAGGGAATCGATGGCTACACCTTC; CDR3: CASTLQGIDGYTF
D: .; V: TRBV10-3; J: TRBJ1-4; size: .; DNA: TGTGCCATCAGTTACAGGGAGCGGGAAAAACTGTTTTTT; CDR3: CAISYREREKLFF
D: .; V: TRBV9; J: TRBJ2-5; size: .; DNA: TGTGCCAGCAGCATCCGACATGGGGGGGCTGAAGAGACCCAGTACTTC; CDR3: CASSIRHGGAEETQYF
D: TRBD1; V: TRBV10-3; J: TRBJ2-7; size: .; DNA: TGTGCCACCTCAACTGACAGGGACGAGCAGTACTTC; CDR3: CATSTDRDEQYF
D: .; V: TRBV28; J: TRBJ2-7; size: .; DNA: TGTGCCAGCAGTTTATTAGGAGGGACCCACGAGCAGTACTTC; CDR3: CASSLLGGTHEQYF
D: TRBD2; V: TRBV6-4; J: TRBJ2-7; size: .; DNA: TGTGCCAGCAGGACGGGATTAGCGGGAGGCTCCTACGAGCAGTACTTC; CDR3: CASRTGLAGGSYEQYF
D: .; V: TRBV4-2; J: TRBJ2-1; size: .; DNA: TGTGCCAGCAGCCAAGAAAATGAGCAGGGGAGGGGGTTCTTC; CDR3: CASSQENEQGRGFF
D: .; V: TRBV11-3; J: TRBJ2-4; size: .; DNA: TGTGCCAGCAGCTCCGGGACACAAGGGTTTGGATCTATAGCCAAAAACATTCAGTACTTC; CDR3: CASSSGTQGFGSIAKNIQYF
D: TRBD2; V: TRBV9; J: TRBJ2-7; size: .; DNA: TGTGCCAGCAGCGTAGGGACTAGCGGGATTGGCGAGCAGTACTTC; CDR3: CASSVGTSGIGEQYF
D: TRBD1; V: TRBV6-5; J: TRBJ1-3; size: .; DNA: TGTGCCAGCAGGAAGACAGGGGCTGGAAACACCATATATTTT; CDR3: CASRKTGAGNTIYF
D: .; V: TRBV28; J: TRBJ1-5; size: .; DNA: TGTGCCAGCAGTTTAACTCCGAATCAGCCCCAGCATTTT; CDR3: CASSLTPNQPQHF
D: .; V: TRBV4-2; J: TRBJ2-1; size: .; DNA: TGTGCCAGCAGCCAAGATCTACTAGCAGCCCGAGAGCAGTTCTTC; CDR3: CASSQDLLAAREQFF
D: TRBD2; V: TRBV6-1; J: TRBJ2-7; size: .; DNA: TGTGCCAGCAGTGAACTAGCGGGAGGGCACCCCGAGCAGTACTTC; CDR3: CASSELAGGHPEQYF
D: .; V: TRBV28; J: TRBJ2-7; size: .; DNA: TGTGCCAGCTCAGTGGAGGGGTGGGACGAGCAGTACTTC; CDR3: CASSVEGWDEQYF
D: .; V: TRBV7-7; J: TRBJ2-5; size: .; DNA: TGTGCTAGCAGTCCTTCCCCACAAGAGACCCAGTACTTC; CDR3: CASSPSPQETQYF